The entry that follows covers one TCR beta chain sequence. The target antigen is unknown. The data are from a study of shared clonotypes between healthy human individuals. About the study: Per donor, three plates held CD4 naive cells, three held CD4 memory, two held CD8 naive and one held CD8 memory.

Over several immunoSEQ plates, each subset's genomic DNA was distributed in even portions. Using immunoSEQ multiplex PCR, the repertoire was profiled, and TCRdb retains in-frame clones only, with some absent. The table records 2 million to 3 million clones, 90% to 95% of them present only once. Study results and caveats: All-four-donor shared clonotypes had higher generation probabilities than non-shared clonotypes did. Between several donors, naive CD4 clonotypes were shared at a level of roughly 5.5%.

The germline gives CDR1 SGHKS, CDR2 YYEKEE (reference sequence). This CDR3 is 13 amino acids long. V gave up 0 bases and J gave up 5 bases, with 6 bases separating them. Sequenced input: naive CD4+ T cells from PBMCs. Subset denoted: CD45RA+ positively selected. This TCR was recovered from a man aged 18 to 35 in good health. Some clones in this sample may be carry-over from other donors' samples. The chain joins TRBV5-5 to TRBJ1-5; D not certain. The CDR3 DNA is TGTGCCAGCAGCTTGGACACCTATCAGCCCCAGCATTTT. This codes for CASSLDTYQPQHF.